This record looks at one TCR beta chain sequence and its context. These data originate in a study of blood T cell repertoires in COVID-19. Overall study: Samples representing acute and convalescent COVID-19 were sourced from the United States, Italy and Spain.

V shed 3 bases and J 2 bases; nucleotides not matched to a gene: 8. Germline assignment: CDR1 SGDLS and CDR2 YYNGEE. The CDR3 extends over 16 amino acids. Data came from immunoSEQ multiplex PCR; TCRdb stores just in-frame clones and leaves some out. Among about 350,000 clones listed, about 90% were seen once. Each participant's cohort was designated according to participant-reported clinical history. Sequencing was done on a sample of PBMCs or T cells enriched from blood (not recorded which). The receptor's source is a woman between 25 and 40 years old who had recovered from COVID-19. The J gene is TRBJ2-5, the V gene TRBV9; 9 positions match TRBD2. The CDR3 is CASSASFSGGQETQYF. CDR3 DNA: TGTGCCAGCAGCGCCTCTTTTAGCGGGGGACAAGAGACCCAGTACTTC. Using reference TRBV9 and TRBJ2-5 for the parts outside the CDR3, the full variable domain is DSGVTQTPKHLITATGQRVTLRCSPRSGDLSVYWYQQSLDQGLQFLIQYYNGEERAKGNILERFSAQQFPDLHSELNLSSLELGDSALYFCASSASFSGGQETQYFGPGTRLLVL.